This T cell receptor beta chain was sequenced in a study of blood T cells in healthy people across ages. General study points: Underestimates were what the diversity estimates from one million T cells were considered to be.

Primers used in a second PCR of roughly 6 to 11 cycles were a sample-barcoded 5' primer and a J-beta primer mix. Researchers report that a template-switch adaptor with 12 random nucleotides tagged each cDNA molecule. One entry per CDR3 protein, called by TCRdb with MiXCR from the 5' RACE reads. The data show approximately 850,000 distinct CDR3 sequences, under 55% seen once. Remarks on this clonotype: Its target is unknown.

Germline-derived CDR1 and CDR2 are MNHNY and SVGAGI (reference sequence). V was pared by 5 bases and J by 0 bases, with 19 bases between. This CDR3 is built from 17 residues. Sequenced material: blood. The chain has TRBV6-6 and TRBJ1-1, with a possible D match to TRBD1 (6 bases). The source of this sequence is a man in his sixties in good health. CDR3: CASSPPTGFYLNTEAFF. DNA for the CDR3: TGTGCCAGCAGTCCCCCGACAGGTTTTTATTTGAACACTGAAGCTTTCTTT.